These T cell receptor beta chains were read from a single sample in a study of blood T cell repertoires in COVID-19. Assay: immunoSEQ multiplex PCR; the TCRdb copy retains only in-frame clones and omits some. The table shows around 370,000 clones, with 87% occurring only once. The source material was peripheral blood. The receptors shown here come from a woman between 45 and 65 years old with COVID-19, enrolled during active disease. Each CDR3 is given with its conserved first and last residue. The D gene is left open where the match is weak. Expanded clones get a size class; other rows say once, few or many, or leave the size out.

clone size	D gene	V gene	J gene	CDR3 protein	CDR3 DNA
.	.	TRBV21-1	TRBJ2-7	CASSKPLSTRRQGAINPYEQYF	TGTGCCAGCAGCAAACCGCTAAGTACGAGGAGACAGGGGGCTATTAACCCCTACGAGCAGTACTTC
.	TRBD2	TRBV3-1/TRBV3-2	TRBJ2-5	CASTRLAGVETQYF	TGTGCCAGCACTCGACTAGCGGGAGTAGAGACCCAGTACTTC
.	TRBD2	TRBV6-5	TRBJ2-7	CASTSQQREEGEQYF	TGTGCCAGCACAAGTCAACAGCGGGAGGAAGGGGAGCAGTACTTC
.	TRBD2	TRBV19	TRBJ2-3	CASSLNSLSGVAGGGRDTQYF	TGTGCCAGTAGTTTAAACTCGTTGAGCGGCGTGGCGGGAGGGGGTCGAGATACGCAGTATTTT
.	.	TRBV3-1/TRBV3-2	TRBJ1-1	CASSQDIMGGTEAFF	TGTGCCAGCAGCCAAGATATAATGGGAGGCACTGAAGCTTTCTTT
.	TRBD1	TRBV7-6	TRBJ2-7	CASSLITGTGNYEQYF	TGTGCCAGCAGCTTAATCACTGGGACAGGGAACTACGAGCAGTACTTC
.	TRBD2	TRBV7-9	TRBJ2-1	CASSPLPGLAGGNEQFF	TGTGCCAGCAGCCCACTACCGGGACTAGCGGGAGGCAATGAGCAGTTCTTC
.	.	TRBV29-1	TRBJ2-1	CSVLGGASSYNEQFF	TGCAGCGTTTTGGGGGGGGCGAGCTCCTACAATGAGCAGTTCTTC
.	TRBD2	TRBV4-2	TRBJ2-2	CASSQDSGGPLGELFF	TGTGCCAGCAGCCAAGATTCGGGAGGGCCTTTGGGGGAGCTGTTTTTT
.	.	TRBV7-6	TRBJ1-2	CASSARGGFNYGYTF	TGTGCCAGCAGCGCCCGGGGGGGATTTAACTATGGCTACACCTTC
.	.	TRBV13	TRBJ1-3	CASSRLQGFAGNTIYF	TGTGCCAGCAGCCGACTACAGGGCTTTGCTGGAAACACCATATATTTT
.	.	TRBV4-2	TRBJ2-3	CASSLGTGTGDDTQYF	TGTGCCAGCAGCCTAGGGACCGGGACTGGAGATGATACGCAGTATTTT
.	.	TRBV29-1	TRBJ1-1	CSVGQGLNTEAFF	TGCAGCGTTGGGCAGGGGTTGAACACTGAAGCTTTCTTT
.	.	TRBV7-2	TRBJ1-5	CASSLGGWGQPQHF	TGTGCCAGCAGCTTAGGAGGGTGGGGACAGCCCCAGCATTTT
once	TRBD1	TRBV19	TRBJ2-7	CASRGTVTYEQYF	TGTGCCAGTAGAGGGACAGTCACTTACGAGCAGTACTTC
.	.	TRBV6-6	TRBJ1-5	CASSRTGNNQPQHF	TGTGCCAGCAGTCGTACAGGCAACAATCAGCCCCAGCATTTT
few	TRBD2	TRBV7-2	TRBJ2-1	CASSPGLAAYNEQFF	TGTGCCAGCAGCCCGGGACTAGCTGCCTACAATGAGCAGTTCTTC
once	TRBD2	TRBV10-3	TRBJ2-7	CAISREAGGNEQYF	TGTGCCATCAGCAGAGAAGCGGGAGGTAACGAGCAGTACTTC
.	.	TRBV19	TRBJ2-5	CASSMVRTKETQYF	TGTGCCAGTAGTATGGTCCGGACAAAAGAGACCCAGTACTTC
.	.	TRBV2	TRBJ1-4	CASAFRGAREKLFF	TGTGCCAGCGCTTTTCGGGGGGCGCGTGAAAAACTGTTTTTT
.	.	TRBV6-5	TRBJ2-7	CASSYPTTYEQYF	TGTGCCAGCAGTTACCCTACGACCTACGAGCAGTACTTC
.	.	TRBV10-3	TRBJ1-1	CAISPGQMNTEAFF	TGTGCCATCAGTCCAGGACAGATGAACACTGAAGCTTTCTTT
.	.	TRBV15	TRBJ1-4	CATSTMGMRIEKLFF	TGTGCCACCAGCACCATGGGTATGCGGATTGAAAAACTGTTTTTT
.	TRBD1	TRBV6-4	TRBJ2-1	CASSGGQGSDEQFF	TGTGCCAGCAGTGGAGGACAGGGGAGCGATGAGCAGTTCTTC
.	TRBD2	TRBV27	TRBJ2-1	CASRGRRLADYNEQFF	TGTGCCAGCAGGGGCCGAAGACTAGCGGACTACAATGAGCAGTTCTTC
.	TRBD1	TRBV19	TRBJ2-7	CASSRSGGPYEQYF	TGTGCCAGTAGTAGGTCAGGGGGACCGTATGAGCAGTACTTC
.	.	TRBV6-5	TRBJ2-4	CASTKIGGAKNIQYF	TGTGCCAGTACCAAAATTGGGGGGGCCAAAAACATTCAGTACTTC
few	.	TRBV3-1/TRBV3-2	TRBJ1-3	CASSTRQTSGNTIYF	TGTGCCAGCAGCACCCGACAGACCTCTGGAAACACCATATATTTT
.	.	TRBV11-3	TRBJ1-3	CASSPPGGAGNTIYF	TGTGCCAGCAGCCCTCCTGGAGGGGCTGGAAACACCATATATTTT